The clone carrying this TCR beta chain showed up many times. This entry is derived from a study of blood T cells in healthy people across ages. CDR3 length: 13 residues. With 2 bases removed from V and 7 bases from J, the gap between germline ends came to 12 bases. Germline V CDR1 and CDR2: SEHNR, FQNEAQ (reference sequence). Using a J-beta primer mix together with a sample-barcoded 5' primer, a second PCR was run for about 7 to 12 cycles. TCRdb itself ran the 5' RACE reads through MiXCR, one entry per CDR3 protein. The sample consists of more than 900,000 distinct CDR3 sequences, almost 30% of them appearing once. This sample also appeared in a second study, on T cells of mothers and their children.

The material sequenced was blood. This clonotype was obtained from a woman between 40 and 50 years old in good health. The chain carries TRBV7-9 and TRBJ2-7; a weak D match, TRBD2 (5 bases). CDR3 amino acids: CASSLLAGNEQYF. The CDR3 nucleotides read TGTGCCAGCAGCTTATTGGCCGGGAATGAGCAGTACTTC.